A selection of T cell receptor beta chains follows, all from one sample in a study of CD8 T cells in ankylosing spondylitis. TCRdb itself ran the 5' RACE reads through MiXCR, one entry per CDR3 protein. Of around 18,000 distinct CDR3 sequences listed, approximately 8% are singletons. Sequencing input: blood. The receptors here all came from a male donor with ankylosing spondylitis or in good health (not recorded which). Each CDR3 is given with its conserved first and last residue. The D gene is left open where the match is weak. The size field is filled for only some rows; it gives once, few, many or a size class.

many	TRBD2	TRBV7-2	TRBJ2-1	TGTGCCAGCAGCTTAGCAGCGGGGGCGCCTCCCTTGGATGAGCAGTTCTTC	CASSLAAGAPPLDEQFF
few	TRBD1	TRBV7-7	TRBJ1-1	TGTGCTAGCAGCTCTCCCGGGACAGGGATGAACACTGAAGCTTTCTTT	CASSSPGTGMNTEAFF
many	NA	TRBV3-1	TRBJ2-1	TGTGCCAGCAGCCAAAGGGGAGTCAATGAGCAGTTCTTC	CASSQRGVNEQFF
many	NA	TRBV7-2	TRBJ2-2	TGTGCCAGCAGCCCCGACAGGACCACCACCGGGGAGCTGTTTTTT	CASSPDRTTTGELFF
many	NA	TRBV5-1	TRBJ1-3	TGCGCCAGCCGGAGGGGGGACGGAAACACCATATATTTT	CASRRGDGNTIYF
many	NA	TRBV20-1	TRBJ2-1	TGCAGTGCTAGATTAACGGGACGAATTTCTTACAATGAGCAGTTCTTC	CSARLTGRISYNEQFF
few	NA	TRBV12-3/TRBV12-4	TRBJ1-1	TGTGCCAGCAGTTTAGTGGACACTGAAGCTTTCTTT	CASSLVDTEAFF
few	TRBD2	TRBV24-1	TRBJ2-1	TGTGCCACCAGTGAATCGGGACTACGGAATGAGCAGTTCTTC	CATSESGLRNEQFF
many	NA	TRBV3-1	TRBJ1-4	TGTGCCAGCAGCCCCCGGGGGGCAACTAATGAAAAACTGTTTTTT	CASSPRGATNEKLFF
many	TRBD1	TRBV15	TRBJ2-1	TGTGCCACCAGCAGAGAGACCGGGACAGCCTACAATGAGCAGTTCTTC	CATSRETGTAYNEQFF
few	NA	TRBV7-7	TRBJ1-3	TGTGCTAGCAGCTTAGGGACGGACTCTGGAAACACCATATATTTT	CASSLGTDSGNTIYF
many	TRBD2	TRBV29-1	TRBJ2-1	TGCAGCGTTGTTCTAGCGGGAGCGTACAATGAGCAGTTCTTC	CSVVLAGAYNEQFF
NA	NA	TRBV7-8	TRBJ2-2	TGTGCCAGCAGATTTGCCGGGGAGCTGTTTTTT	CASRFAGELFF
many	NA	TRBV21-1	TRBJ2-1	TGTGCCAGCAGCAAATCAGGGGGAAAAAATGAGCAGTTCTTC	CASSKSGGKNEQFF
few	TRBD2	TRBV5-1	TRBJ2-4	TGCGCCAGCAGCTGGAAAGGACTAGCGGGAGACAACATTCAGTACTTC	CASSWKGLAGDNIQYF
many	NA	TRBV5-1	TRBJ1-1	TGCGCCAGCAGCTTGGACAGTGAAGCTTTCTTT	CASSLDSEAFF
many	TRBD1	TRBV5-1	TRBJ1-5	TGCGCCAGCAGCTTGGATGGACAGGACCAGCCCCAGCATTTT	CASSLDGQDQPQHF
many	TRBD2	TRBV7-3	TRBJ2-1	TGTGCCAGCAGCCTCCGCGGGACTAGCGGGATGCAGTTCTTC	CASSLRGTSGMQFF
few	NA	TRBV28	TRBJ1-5	TGTGCCAGCAGTTTCCTACCGGGAGGCTTCAATCAGCCCCAGCATTTT	CASSFLPGGFNQPQHF
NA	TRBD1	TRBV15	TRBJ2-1	TGTGCCACCGGTCGACAGGGGAGCTACAATGAGCAGTTCTTC	CATGRQGSYNEQFF
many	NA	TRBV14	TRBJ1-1	TGTGCCAGCAGCCAAAGCCCGGAAGCTTTCTTT	CASSQSPEAFF
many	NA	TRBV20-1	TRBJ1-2	TGCAGTGCCCCCCGGAGGGGATATGGCTACACCTTC	CSAPRRGYGYTF
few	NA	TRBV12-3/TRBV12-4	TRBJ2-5	TGTGCCAGCAGTTTAGGGGAGGCGGAGACCCAGTACTTC	CASSLGEAETQYF
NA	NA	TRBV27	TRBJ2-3	TGTGCCAGCAGTTTTCGGCAGGCTTCAGATACGCAGTATTTT	CASSFRQASDTQYF
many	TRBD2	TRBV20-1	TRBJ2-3	TGCAGTGCTAGAGAACGGCAGCGGGGGGACACAGATACGCAGTATTTT	CSARERQRGDTDTQYF
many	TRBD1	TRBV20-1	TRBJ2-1	TGCAGTGCGAGGGACAGGGAATTTGAGCAGTTCTTC	CSARDREFEQFF
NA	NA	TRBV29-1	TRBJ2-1	TGCAGCGTTGAATTGAGTAACGCCCCTAATGAGCAGTTCTTC	CSVELSNAPNEQFF